This is a list of T cell receptor beta chains from one sample in a study of blood T cell repertoires in COVID-19. Using immunoSEQ multiplex PCR, the repertoire was profiled, and TCRdb retains in-frame clones only, with some absent. This sample carries about 220,000 clones, 86% of them seen once, and the ten largest clones take 3% to 4.5%. The sequencing input was PBMCs or T cells enriched from blood (not recorded which). The receptors come from a middle-aged woman with acute COVID-19. The CDR3 runs from the conserved cysteine through the conserved F or W. Each record gives: V gene, CDR3 length, clone size, J gene, D gene, CDR3 DNA, CDR3 protein. D genes are given only for firm matches. Size is omitted from some rows. Given values are once, few, many or a class for expanded clones.

TRBV14	17	once	TRBJ1-2	TRBD1	TGTGCCAGCAGCCAAGATCAAGGACAGGGGGCTCTCTATGGCTACACCTTC	CASSQDQGQGALYGYTF
TRBV6-5	15	-	TRBJ1-4	-	TGTGCCAGCAGCCGTACGGGGTCGGGGAATGAAAAACTGTTTTTT	CASSRTGSGNEKLFF
TRBV27	16	-	TRBJ2-5	TRBD2	TGTGCCAGCAGGATACTAGCGGGGGGGCCCCAAGAGACCCAGTACTTC	CASRILAGGPQETQYF
TRBV11-2	16	-	TRBJ2-2	TRBD2	TGTGCCAGCAGCTTCCGGGCGGGGGGTGGCACCGGGGAGCTGTTTTTT	CASSFRAGGGTGELFF
TRBV19	15	-	TRBJ1-1	TRBD1	TGTGCCAGTAACCTCCCCCAGGGGGCCGGCACTGAAGCTTTCTTT	CASNLPQGAGTEAFF
TRBV7-9	14	-	TRBJ1-4	-	TGTGCCAGCAGCTTATCCCAAACTAATGAAAAACTGTTTTTT	CASSLSQTNEKLFF
TRBV5-1	17	-	TRBJ2-6	TRBD1	TGCGCCAGCAGCTTGACGGGACAGGGGGCTGGGGCCAACGTCCTGACTTTC	CASSLTGQGAGANVLTF
TRBV7-9	13	-	TRBJ2-2	-	TGTGCCAGCAGCCCATGGGCAGCCGGGGAGCTGTTTTTT	CASSPWAAGELFF
TRBV20-1	14	-	TRBJ1-2	TRBD1	TGCAGTGCTAGTCCCGGGACAGGGATCGGTGGCTACACCTTC	CSASPGTGIGGYTF
TRBV4-1	14	-	TRBJ1-2	TRBD1	TGCGCCAGCAGCCAGGGGACAGGGGGACAGGGCTACACCTTC	CASSQGTGGQGYTF